These T cell receptor beta chains were read from a single sample in a study of T-cell reconstitution after alpha-beta-depleted transplantation in children. TCRdb re-called the PCR reads with MiXCR, one entry per CDR3 protein. The top ten hold roughly 0.84% of the sample, which has hundreds of thousands of distinct CDR3 sequences, around 13% seen once. This material consisted of PBMCs, taken before TCRalphabeta/CD19-depleted stem cell transplant. These receptors were obtained from a girl aged 2 to 10 with congenital amegakaryocytic thrombocytopenia, due to receive a stem cell transplant. Each CDR3 is given with its conserved first and last residue. D genes are given only for firm matches. Size is stated for part of the rows, as once, few or many counts, or as a class when the clone is expanded.

clone_size,d_call,v_call,cdr3_length,j_call,cdr3_nt,cdr3_aa
NA,NA,TRBV10-3,13,TRBJ2-4,TGTGCCATCAGTGAGTGGCAGGGGAACATTCAGTACTTC,CAISEWQGNIQYF
NA,TRBD1,TRBV5-4,16,TRBJ2-7,TGTGCCAGCAGCTTTGACCGGGACAGGGATCCCTACGAGCAGTACTTC,CASSFDRDRDPYEQYF
few,NA,TRBV28,16,TRBJ2-3,TGTGCCAGCAGTTTATTCGTGGGCGCTAGCACAGATACGCAGTATTTT,CASSLFVGASTDTQYF
NA,NA,TRBV20-1,11,TRBJ2-7,TGCAGTGCTAGTTCTAACCACGAGCAGTACTTC,CSASSNHEQYF
NA,TRBD2,TRBV5-4,16,TRBJ2-1,TGTGCCAGCAGCTTGGTGGGGCTAGCGGGGTCCAATGAGCAGTTCTTC,CASSLVGLAGSNEQFF
many,TRBD2,TRBV5-1,14,TRBJ2-1,TGCGCCAGCAGCGACAAAGCGGGAGTAAATGAGCAGTTCTTC,CASSDKAGVNEQFF
NA,NA,TRBV3-1,17,TRBJ1-2,TGTGCCAGCAGCCAATCGGGACCGGACAGTTTGTTAGCAGGCTACACCTTC,CASSQSGPDSLLAGYTF
many,TRBD2,TRBV19,16,TRBJ2-7,TGTGCCAGTAGTATCTCGGGACTAGCGGAAACCTACGAGCAGTACTTC,CASSISGLAETYEQYF
many,NA,TRBV20-1,13,TRBJ2-7,TGCAGTGCTAGTAAACTACCCGTCTACGAGCAGTACTTC,CSASKLPVYEQYF
many,NA,TRBV12-3/TRBV12-4,14,TRBJ1-5,TGTGCCACCTCGAAGGGGATTGGCAATCAGCCCCAGCATTTT,CATSKGIGNQPQHF
NA,TRBD2,TRBV6-2/TRBV6-3,17,TRBJ2-1,TGTGCCAGCAGTTACAATACAGCGGGAGGGCCCTACAATGAGCAGTTCTTC,CASSYNTAGGPYNEQFF
many,NA,TRBV20-1,12,TRBJ2-7,TGCAGTGCTAGACCACAGCCATACGAGCAGTACTTC,CSARPQPYEQYF
NA,NA,TRBV11-2,14,TRBJ2-7,TGTGCCAGCAGCTTAGGAGTCGGAGCCCACGAGCAGTACTTC,CASSLGVGAHEQYF
NA,NA,TRBV7-7,15,TRBJ1-3,TGTGCCAGCAGCCCGAGCTCAGGGAGAGGAAACACCATATATTTT,CASSPSSGRGNTIYF
few,NA,TRBV28,14,TRBJ2-5,TGTGCCAGCTCCGGAGCACCGATCCAAGAGACCCAGTACTTC,CASSGAPIQETQYF
few,NA,TRBV5-1,14,TRBJ1-2,TGCGCCAGCAGCTGGATACAGGGAGGGTATGGCTACACCTTC,CASSWIQGGYGYTF
many,NA,TRBV5-5,15,TRBJ2-1,TGTGCCAGCAGCTACAACGGCTTGCCCCCCAATGAGCAGTTCTTC,CASSYNGLPPNEQFF
many,TRBD1,TRBV20-1,14,TRBJ2-7,TGCAGTGCCCGGTCCCGGGACAGGGTCAACGAGCAGTACTTC,CSARSRDRVNEQYF
many,NA,TRBV20-1,14,TRBJ1-2,TGCAGTGCTAGAGGGGGACGGACAAACTATGGCTACACCTTC,CSARGGRTNYGYTF
many,NA,TRBV5-1,15,TRBJ1-2,TGCGCCAGCAGCTTTCTGAGACCGACGCCGGGTGGCTACACCTTC,CASSFLRPTPGGYTF
many,NA,TRBV28,13,TRBJ2-1,TGTGCCAGCAGGCCCCCTCTGGGCAATGAGCAGTTCTTC,CASRPPLGNEQFF
many,NA,TRBV12-3/TRBV12-4,12,TRBJ2-1,TGTGCCAGCAGTTTCAGGGACATTTCCCAGTTCTTC,CASSFRDISQFF
NA,NA,TRBV7-2,15,TRBJ2-7,TGTGCCAGCAGCTTACGACTTCACGTGAGCTACGAGCAGTACTTC,CASSLRLHVSYEQYF
few,TRBD2,TRBV4-1,16,TRBJ2-1,TGCGCCAGCAGCCCGCTCGGGGGGACTAGGTACAATGAGCAGTTCTTC,CASSPLGGTRYNEQFF
many,NA,TRBV20-1,16,TRBJ2-1,TGCAGTGCTACCCCAACAGGGCGAAGCTCCTACAATGAGCAGTTCTTC,CSATPTGRSSYNEQFF